This TCR beta chain was sequenced during a study of blood T cells in healthy people across ages. The second PCR ran about 6 to 12 cycles with a sample-barcoded 5' primer and J-beta primers. TCRdb re-analysed the 5' RACE reads in MiXCR, keeping a single row per CDR3 protein. The data contain 1.5 million to 2 million distinct CDR3 sequences, about 28% of them singletons. V was cut by 7 bases and J by 1 base, with 14 bases left in between. The CDR3 contains 15 residues. Per germline, CDR1 MNHEY and CDR2 SVGAGI. J is TRBJ2-1 and V is TRBV6-5; the D gene is possibly TRBD1 (6 bases). The receptor's source is a woman younger than 45 in good health. The material sequenced was blood. CDR3 in DNA: TGTGCCAGCAAAACTTACAGGGTATCCTACAATGAGCAGTTCTTC. Protein sequence: CASKTYRVSYNEQFF.